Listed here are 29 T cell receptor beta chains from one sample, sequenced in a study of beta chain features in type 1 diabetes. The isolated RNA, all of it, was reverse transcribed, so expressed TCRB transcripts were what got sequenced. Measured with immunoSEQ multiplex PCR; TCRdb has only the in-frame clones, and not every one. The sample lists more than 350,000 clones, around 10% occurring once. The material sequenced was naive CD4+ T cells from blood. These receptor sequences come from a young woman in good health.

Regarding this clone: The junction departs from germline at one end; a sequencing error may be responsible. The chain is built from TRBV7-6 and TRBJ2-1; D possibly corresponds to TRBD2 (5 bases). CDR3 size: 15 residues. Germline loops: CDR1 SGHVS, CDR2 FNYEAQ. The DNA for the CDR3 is TGTGCCAGCAGTCCTAGCCCCTATCTTTACAGTGAGCAGTTCTTC. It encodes CASSPSPYLYSEQFF.

The CDR3 loop is CASSYSRTATQHF. The CDR3 DNA sequence: TGTGCCAGCAGTTACTCCCGGACAGCCACCCAGCATTTT. This rearrangement joins TRBV6-5 to TRBJ1-5; D may be TRBD1 (6 bases). The CDR3 sequence is 13 residues long. The V end lost 0 bases, the J end lost 11 bases, and 11 bases lay between the germline ends. From germline, CDR1 is MNHEY and CDR2 SVGAGI.

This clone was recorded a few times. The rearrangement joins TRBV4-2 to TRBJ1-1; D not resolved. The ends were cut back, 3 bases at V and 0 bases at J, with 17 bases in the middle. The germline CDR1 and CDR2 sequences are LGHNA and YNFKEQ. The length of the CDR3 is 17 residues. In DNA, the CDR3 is TGTGCCAGCAGCCAGCCACCGGGAGTTTCGATGAACACTGAAGCTTTCTTT. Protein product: CASSQPPGVSMNTEAFF.

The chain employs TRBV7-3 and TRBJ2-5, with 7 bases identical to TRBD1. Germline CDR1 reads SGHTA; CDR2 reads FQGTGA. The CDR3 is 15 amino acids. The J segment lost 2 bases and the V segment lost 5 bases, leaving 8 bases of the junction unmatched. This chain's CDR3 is CASSPGTAGQETQYF. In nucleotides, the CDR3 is TGTGCCAGCAGCCCAGGGACAGCCGGGCAAGAGACCCAGTACTTC.

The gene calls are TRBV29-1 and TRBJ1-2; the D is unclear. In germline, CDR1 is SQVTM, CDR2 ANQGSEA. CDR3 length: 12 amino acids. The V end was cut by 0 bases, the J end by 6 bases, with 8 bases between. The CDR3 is CSVEDPKDGYTF. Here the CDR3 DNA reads TGCAGCGTTGAAGACCCCAAAGATGGCTACACCTTC.

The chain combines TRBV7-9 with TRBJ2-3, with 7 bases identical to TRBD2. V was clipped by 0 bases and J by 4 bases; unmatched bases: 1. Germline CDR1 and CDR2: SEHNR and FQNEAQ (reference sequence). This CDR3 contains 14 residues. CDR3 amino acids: CASSLAAGADTQYF. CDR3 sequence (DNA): TGTGCCAGCAGCTTAGCGGCGGGGGCAGATACGCAGTATTTT.

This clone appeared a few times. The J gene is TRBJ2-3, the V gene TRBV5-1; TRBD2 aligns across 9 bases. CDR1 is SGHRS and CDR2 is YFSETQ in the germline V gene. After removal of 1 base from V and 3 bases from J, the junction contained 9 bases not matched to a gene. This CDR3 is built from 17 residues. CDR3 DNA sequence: TGCGCCAGCAGCTTGCCGACTAGCGGCGAGGGAACAGATACGCAGTATTTT. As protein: CASSLPTSGEGTDTQYF.

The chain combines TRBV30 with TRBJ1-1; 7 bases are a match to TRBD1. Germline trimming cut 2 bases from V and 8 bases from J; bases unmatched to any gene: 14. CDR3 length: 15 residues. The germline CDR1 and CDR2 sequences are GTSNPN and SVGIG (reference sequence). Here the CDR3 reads CAWSLSTGIPWEAFF. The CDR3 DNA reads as TGTGCCTGGAGTTTATCGACAGGGATACCTTGGGAAGCTTTCTTT.

The CDR3 protein is CASSMQGTGANVLTF. CDR3 DNA sequence: TGTGCCAGTAGTATGCAGGGTACTGGGGCCAACGTCCTGACTTTC. The chain combines TRBV19 with TRBJ2-6, with D maybe TRBD1 (5 bases). V lost 3 bases to trimming and J lost 2 bases, with 8 bases between them. The CDR3 totals 15 residues. Germline V gene sequence: CDR1 LNHDA, CDR2 SQIVND (reference sequence).

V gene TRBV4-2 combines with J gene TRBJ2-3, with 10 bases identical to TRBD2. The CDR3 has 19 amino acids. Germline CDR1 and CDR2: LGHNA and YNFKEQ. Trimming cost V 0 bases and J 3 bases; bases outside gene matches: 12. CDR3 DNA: TGTGCCAGCAGCCAAGATCTCGCGGCTAGCGGGAGAGGAACAGATACGCAGTATTTT. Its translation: CASSQDLAASGRGTDTQYF.

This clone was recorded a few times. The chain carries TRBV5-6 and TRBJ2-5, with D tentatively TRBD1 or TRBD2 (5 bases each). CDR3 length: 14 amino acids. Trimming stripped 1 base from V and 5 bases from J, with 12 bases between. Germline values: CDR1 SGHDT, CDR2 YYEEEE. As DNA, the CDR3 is TGTGCCAGCAGCTTGATACTCAGGGAGGAGACCCAGTACTTC. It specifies CASSLILREETQYF. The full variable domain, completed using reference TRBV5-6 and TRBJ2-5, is DAGVTQSPTHLIKTRGQQVTLRCSPKSGHDTVSWYQQALGQGPQFIFQYYEEEERQRGNFPDRFSGHQFPNYSSELNVNALLLGDSALYLCASSLILREETQYFGPGTRLLVL.

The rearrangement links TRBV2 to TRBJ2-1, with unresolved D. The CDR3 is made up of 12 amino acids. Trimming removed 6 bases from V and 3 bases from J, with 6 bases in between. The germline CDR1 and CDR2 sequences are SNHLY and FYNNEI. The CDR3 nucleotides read TGTGCCAGCAGACCCCTCTACAATGAGCAGTTCTTC. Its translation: CASRPLYNEQFF.

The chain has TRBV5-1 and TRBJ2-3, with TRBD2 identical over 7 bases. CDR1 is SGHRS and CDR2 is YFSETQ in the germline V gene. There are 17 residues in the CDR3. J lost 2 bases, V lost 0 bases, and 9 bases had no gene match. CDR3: CASSLVGRGSLTDTQYF. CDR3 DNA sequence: TGCGCCAGCAGCTTGGTGGGGCGGGGGTCCCTCACAGATACGCAGTATTTT.

CDR3 in DNA: TGTGCCAGCAGTGAACTACATAGGGAAGAGACCCAGTACTTC. Encoded protein: CASSELHREETQYF. The chain is built from TRBV2 and TRBJ2-5, with D uncertain. This CDR3 comprises 14 residues. Trimming left V 2 bases short and J 3 bases short, with 10 bases between. Germline CDR1 is SNHLY and CDR2 is FYNNEI. Supplemented by reference TRBV2 and TRBJ2-5, the full variable domain reads EPEVTQTPSHQVTQMGQEVILRCVPISNHLYFYWYRQILGQKVEFLVSFYNNEISEKSEIFDDQFSVERPDGSNFTLKIRSTKLEDSAMYFCASSELHREETQYFGPGTRLLVL.

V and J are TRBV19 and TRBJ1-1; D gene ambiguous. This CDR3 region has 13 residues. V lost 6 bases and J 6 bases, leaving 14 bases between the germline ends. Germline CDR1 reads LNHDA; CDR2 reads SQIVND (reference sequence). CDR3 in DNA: TGTGCCAGTAGCTACGGGATAAGGGCTGAAGCTTTCTTT. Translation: CASSYGIRAEAFF.

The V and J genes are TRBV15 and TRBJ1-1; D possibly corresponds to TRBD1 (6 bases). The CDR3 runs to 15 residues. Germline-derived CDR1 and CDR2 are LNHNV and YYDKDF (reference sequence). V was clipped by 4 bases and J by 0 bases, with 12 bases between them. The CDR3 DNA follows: TGTGCCACCAGCATCGCAGGGGTAATGAACACTGAAGCTTTCTTT. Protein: CATSIAGVMNTEAFF.

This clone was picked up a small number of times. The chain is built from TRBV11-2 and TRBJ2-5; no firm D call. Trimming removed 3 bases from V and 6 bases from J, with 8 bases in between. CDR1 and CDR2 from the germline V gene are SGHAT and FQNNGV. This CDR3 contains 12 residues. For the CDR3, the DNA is TGTGCCAGCAGCTTCGTGGCCAAGACCCAGTACTTC. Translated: CASSFVAKTQYF.

This CDR3 is CSVGGSNQPQHF. The CDR3 nucleotides read TGCAGCGTTGGGGGGAGCAATCAGCCCCAGCATTTT. This chain joins TRBV29-1 and TRBJ1-5; maybe TRBD1 (5 bases). The germline V and J ends were trimmed by 4 bases and 1 base, with 5 bases remaining between them. From germline, CDR1 is SQVTM and CDR2 ANQGSEA. This CDR3 is built from 12 residues.

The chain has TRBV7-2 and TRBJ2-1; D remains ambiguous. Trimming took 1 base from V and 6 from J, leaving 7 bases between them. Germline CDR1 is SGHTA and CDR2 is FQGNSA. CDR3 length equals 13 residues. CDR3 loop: CASSLEGGNEQFF. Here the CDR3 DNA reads TGTGCCAGCAGCTTAGAAGGCGGCAATGAGCAGTTCTTC.

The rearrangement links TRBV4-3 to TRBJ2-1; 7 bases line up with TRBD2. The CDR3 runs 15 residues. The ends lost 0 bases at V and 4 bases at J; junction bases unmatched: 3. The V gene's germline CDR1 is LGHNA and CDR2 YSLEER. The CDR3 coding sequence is TGCGCCAGCAGCCAAGAGGCTAGCGGTTACAATGAGCAGTTCTTC. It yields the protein CASSQEASGYNEQFF.

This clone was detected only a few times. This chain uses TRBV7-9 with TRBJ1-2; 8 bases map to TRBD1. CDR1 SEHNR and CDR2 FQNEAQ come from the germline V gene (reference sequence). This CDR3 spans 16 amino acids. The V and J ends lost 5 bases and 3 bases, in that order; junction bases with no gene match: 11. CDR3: CASSPARTGRDYGYTF. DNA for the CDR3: TGTGCCAGCAGCCCGGCGCGGACAGGGAGGGACTATGGCTACACCTTC. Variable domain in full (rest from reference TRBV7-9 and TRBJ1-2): DTGVSQNPRHKITKRGQNVTFRCDPISEHNRLYWYRQTLGQGPEFLTYFQNEAQLEKSRLLSDRFSAERPKGSFSTLEIQRTEQGDSAMYLCASSPARTGRDYGYTFGSGTRLTVV.

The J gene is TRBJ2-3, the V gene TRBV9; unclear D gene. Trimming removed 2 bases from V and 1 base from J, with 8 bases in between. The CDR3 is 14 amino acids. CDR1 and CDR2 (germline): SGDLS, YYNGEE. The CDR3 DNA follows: TGTGCCAGCAGCGTTCTCGCTGGCACAGATACGCAGTATTTT. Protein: CASSVLAGTDTQYF.

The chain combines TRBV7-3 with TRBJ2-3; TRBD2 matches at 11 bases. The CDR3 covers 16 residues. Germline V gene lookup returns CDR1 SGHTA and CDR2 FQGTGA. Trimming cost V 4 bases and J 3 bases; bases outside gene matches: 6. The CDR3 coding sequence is TGTGCCAGCAGCTCCGGACTAGCGGGTATGACAGATACGCAGTATTTT. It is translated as CASSSGLAGMTDTQYF.

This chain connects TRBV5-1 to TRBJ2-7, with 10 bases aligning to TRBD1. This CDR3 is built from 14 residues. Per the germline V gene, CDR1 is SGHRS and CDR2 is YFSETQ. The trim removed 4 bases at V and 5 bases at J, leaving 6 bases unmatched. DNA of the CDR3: TGCGCCAGCAGCCCGGGACAGGGGTTTCACGAGCAGTACGTC. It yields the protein CASSPGQGFHEQYV.

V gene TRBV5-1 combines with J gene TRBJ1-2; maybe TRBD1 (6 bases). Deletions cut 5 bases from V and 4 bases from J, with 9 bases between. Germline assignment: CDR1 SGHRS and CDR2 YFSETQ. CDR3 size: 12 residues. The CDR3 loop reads CASRTGTYGYTF. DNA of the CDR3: TGCGCCAGCAGGACAGGCACCTATGGCTACACCTTC.

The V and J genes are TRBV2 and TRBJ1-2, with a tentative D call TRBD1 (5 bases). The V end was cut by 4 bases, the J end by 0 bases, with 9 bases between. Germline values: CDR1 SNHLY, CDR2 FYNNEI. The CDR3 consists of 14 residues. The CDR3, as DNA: TGTGCCAGCAGTGGCGGGGCAGCTAACTATGGCTACACCTTC. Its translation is CASSGGAANYGYTF.

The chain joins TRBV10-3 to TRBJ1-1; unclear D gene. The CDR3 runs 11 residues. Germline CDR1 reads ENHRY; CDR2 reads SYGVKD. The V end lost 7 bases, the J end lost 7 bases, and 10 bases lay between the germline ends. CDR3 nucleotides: TGTGCCATCATGAACACCGATGAAGCTTTCTTT. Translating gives CAIMNTDEAFF.

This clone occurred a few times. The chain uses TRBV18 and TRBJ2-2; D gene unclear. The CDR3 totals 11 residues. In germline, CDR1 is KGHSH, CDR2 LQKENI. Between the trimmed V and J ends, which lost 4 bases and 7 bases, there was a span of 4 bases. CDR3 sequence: CASSRNGELFF. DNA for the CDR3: TGTGCCAGCTCACGTAACGGGGAGCTGTTTTTT. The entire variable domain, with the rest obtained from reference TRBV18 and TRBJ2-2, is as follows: NAGVMQNPRHLVRRRGQEARLRCSPMKGHSHVYWYRQLPEEGLKFMVYLQKENIIDESGMPKERFSAEFPKEGPSILRIQQVVRGDSAAYFCASSRNGELFFGEGSRLTVL.

The CDR3 spells CASSPAAWRGPSTDTQYF. In nucleotides, the CDR3 is TGCGCCAGCAGCCCGGCGGCCTGGAGGGGGCCTAGCACAGATACGCAGTATTTT. The chain couples TRBV4-1 to TRBJ2-3, with D maybe TRBD1 (7 bases). The length of the CDR3 is 18 residues. V lost 4 bases to trimming and J lost 0 bases, with 20 bases between them. In germline, CDR1 is MGHRA, CDR2 YSYEKL.